The rows below give T cell receptor beta chains drawn from one sample of a study of blood T cell repertoires in COVID-19. This table comes from immunoSEQ multiplex PCR, and its TCRdb copy is limited to in-frame clones, with some not included. In the table there are approximately 270,000 clones, approximately 85% of which are singletons. The sequencing input was PBMCs or T cells enriched from blood (not recorded which). The receptors were sampled from a woman aged 30 to 39 who had recovered from COVID-19. The CDR3 runs from the conserved cysteine through the conserved F or W. Fields, in order: J gene, V gene, D gene, clone size, CDR3 DNA, CDR3 protein. The D gene is left open where the match is weak. Size values are once, few and many counts, or a class for expanded clones, and some rows have none.

TRBJ1-1 | TRBV5-1 | TRBD1 | . | TGCGCCAGCAGCTCGACAGGGTCCCCTGAAGCTTTCTTT | CASSSTGSPEAFF
TRBJ1-1 | TRBV10-3 | . | . | TGTGCCATCAGTGAGGGCGGGTGGGGGAACACTGAAGCTTTCTTT | CAISEGGWGNTEAFF
TRBJ1-2 | TRBV7-8 | . | . | TGTGCCAGCAGCTTAGGGGCTGGCTATGGCTACACCTTC | CASSLGAGYGYTF
TRBJ1-4 | TRBV7-2 | . | . | TGTGCCAGCAGCTTAGGGACAGTAAAAGGTGAAAAACTGTTTTTT | CASSLGTVKGEKLFF
TRBJ1-5 | TRBV10-1 | . | . | TGCGCCAGCCTCAAGCGCACTCATAGCAATCAGCCCCAGCATTTT | CASLKRTHSNQPQHF
TRBJ1-4 | TRBV5-4 | TRBD1 | . | TGTGCCAGCAGCGCCACAGGGGCCTCAACTAATGAAAAACTGTTTTTT | CASSATGASTNEKLFF
TRBJ2-1 | TRBV7-9 | . | . | TGTGCCAGCAGCATCCCTACCGGCTCCTACAATGAGCAGTTCTTC | CASSIPTGSYNEQFF
TRBJ1-2 | TRBV24-1 | . | . | TGTGCCACCAGTGATTTGCTTAACTATGGCTACACCTTC | CATSDLLNYGYTF
TRBJ1-1 | TRBV2 | . | . | TGTGCCAGCAGCTCCGGGATTGCAGTTGAAGCTTTCTTT | CASSSGIAVEAFF
TRBJ1-1 | TRBV4-1 | . | . | TGCGCCAGCAGCCAAGAATGGGAGGAGAACACTGAAGCTTTCTTT | CASSQEWEENTEAFF
TRBJ1-5 | TRBV3-1/TRBV3-2 | TRBD1 | few | TGTGCCAGCAGCCAGGGACAGGGTCAGCCCCAGCATTTT | CASSQGQGQPQHF
TRBJ2-2 | TRBV7-9 | TRBD1 | . | TGTGCCAGCAGCGTGCGGACAGGGGAGGCCGGGGAGCTGTTTTTT | CASSVRTGEAGELFF
TRBJ2-7 | TRBV2 | . | . | TGTGCCAGCAATCCGAGCACCCCGGACAGCAGCTACGAGCAGTACTTC | CASNPSTPDSSYEQYF
TRBJ1-6 | TRBV28 | . | . | TGTGCCAGCAGTTTATCGTTCGGGGTCGGTAATTCACCCCTCCACTTT | CASSLSFGVGNSPLHF
TRBJ1-1 | TRBV5-6 | . | . | TGTGCCAGCAGCTTGGGGCCAGGGCTAACTGAAGCTTTCTTT | CASSLGPGLTEAFF
TRBJ2-1 | TRBV6-4 | TRBD2 | . | TGTGCCAGCAGCGTCTCCGGGACTAGCGGTTACAATGAGCAGTTCTTC | CASSVSGTSGYNEQFF
TRBJ1-5 | TRBV19 | TRBD1 | . | TGTGCCAGTAGTAGTAGCGGGCCCGGGACAGGCAGCAATCAGCCCCAGCATTTT | CASSSSGPGTGSNQPQHF
TRBJ2-3 | TRBV25-1 | . | . | TGTGCCAGCACAAGTTCATCAACTAGCCGGGGGACAGATACGCAGTATTTT | CASTSSSTSRGTDTQYF
TRBJ1-2 | TRBV12-3/TRBV12-4 | . | . | TGTGCCAGCAGTTTTAGAGGGGGCTATGGCTACACCTTC | CASSFRGGYGYTF
TRBJ2-7 | TRBV3-1/TRBV3-2 | TRBD1 | . | TGTGCCAGCAGCTCGGACAGGGGAGGCTACGAGCAGTACTTC | CASSSDRGGYEQYF
TRBJ1-1 | TRBV6-1 | . | . | TGTGCCAGCAGTGACGGAGGGGCGGGGTCCCGTGGGGCTTTCTTT | CASSDGGAGSRGAFF
TRBJ2-7 | TRBV5-6 | . | . | TGTGCCAGCAGCTTGGGCGGGTCCGAGCAGTACTTC | CASSLGGSEQYF
TRBJ1-2 | TRBV5-1 | . | few | TGCGCCAGCAGCAGCCATCCCCGGGGAGGCTATGGCTACACCTTC | CASSSHPRGGYGYTF
TRBJ2-3 | TRBV5-1 | . | . | TGCGCCAGCAGCTTCCGGGGGACGGGCACAGATACGCAGTATTTT | CASSFRGTGTDTQYF
TRBJ1-2 | TRBV11-2 | TRBD1 | . | TGTGCCAGCAGCTTGACAGGGGAGCATGGCTACACCTTC | CASSLTGEHGYTF
TRBJ2-5 | TRBV5-1 | . | . | TGCGCCAGCAGCACCCGGGGGACGGAGACCCAGTACTTC | CASSTRGTETQYF